Each of the 18 T cell receptor beta chains below was sequenced from the same sample in a study of CD8 T cells in Susac syndrome. Random hexamers served to reverse transcribe roughly 0.5 to 1 ug RNA. TCRdb re-called the immunoSEQ multiplex PCR reads with MiXCR, one entry per CDR3 protein. The table has some 110,000 distinct CDR3 sequences, about 93% seen once; the top ten hold 0.087%. The sample taken for sequencing was CD4+ T cells from PBMCs. The receptors stem from a human donor in good health.

The chain uses TRBV12-3 or TRBV12-4 and TRBJ2-1, with a possible D match to TRBD2 (5 bases). The CDR3 is made up of 16 amino acids. V dropped 2 bases and J dropped 5 bases, with 16 bases sitting between them. CDR3 DNA: TGTGCCAGCAGTTTAACGCAAGGACTGGGTGACAATGAGCAGTTCTTC. This gives the protein CASSLTQGLGDNEQFF.

The CDR3 DNA sequence: TGCTCGCCCAACTATGGCTACACCTTC. It translates to CSPNYGYTF. The rearrangement links TRBV20-1 to TRBJ1-2; D not resolved. The CDR3 is made up of 9 amino acids. CDR1 and CDR2 (germline): DFQATT, SNEGSKA (reference sequence).

The rearrangement uses TRBV3-1 and TRBJ2-1; a weak D match, TRBD2 (6 bases). The CDR3 is 12 residues long. The germline V and J ends were trimmed by 3 bases and 6 bases, with 6 bases remaining between them. Per germline, CDR1 LGHDT and CDR2 YNNKEL (reference sequence). The CDR3 DNA reads TGTGCCAGCAGCCAGACTAGCAATGAGCAGTTCTTC. Amino acids: CASSQTSNEQFF.

This chain joins TRBV5-1 and TRBJ2-7, with 8 bases identical to TRBD2. Losses at the gene ends were 2 bases for V and 0 bases for J; bases not matched to a gene: 16. The CDR3 covers 19 residues. CDR1 is SGHRS, CDR2 YFSETQ, per germline. Written as DNA, the CDR3 is TGCGCCAGCAGCTTCGGAAAATTCAAACTAGCGGAGAACTCCTACGAGCAGTACTTC. It is translated as CASSFGKFKLAENSYEQYF.

The genes are TRBV20-1 and TRBJ2-7; 10 nucleotides agree with TRBD2. This CDR3 comprises 20 residues. The V gene end was trimmed by 0 bases and the J gene end by 2 bases; junction bases not matched to a gene: 19. Germline V CDR1 and CDR2: DFQATT, SNEGSKA (reference sequence). CDR3 sequence (DNA): TGCAGTGCTAGAGAATCCCCGCGGACTAGCGGAAAGCGGAAGACCTACGAGCAGTACTTC. Protein: CSARESPRTSGKRKTYEQYF.

This chain connects TRBV4-1 to TRBJ2-1, with 8 bases lining up with TRBD2. The CDR3 covers 16 residues. Germline values: CDR1 MGHRA, CDR2 YSYEKL. V lost 1 base, J lost 4 bases, and 6 bases stayed unmatched. DNA for the CDR3: TGCGCCAGCAGCCAAGGGAGTAGCGGGACTTACAATGAGCAGTTCTTC. This translates into CASSQGSSGTYNEQFF.

This chain joins TRBV5-4 and TRBJ2-6, with D perhaps matching TRBD2 (5 bases). V was pared by 4 bases and J by 2 bases, with 10 bases between. Germline loops: CDR1 SGHNT, CDR2 YYREEE (reference sequence). The length of the CDR3 is 15 residues. The CDR3 DNA reads as TGTGCCAGCAGCCTGCAGGAGGCTGGGGCCAACGTCCTGACTTTC. Its protein product is CASSLQEAGANVLTF.

The chain has TRBV7-2 and TRBJ2-3; 8 positions agree with TRBD1. CDR3 length equals 12 residues. CDR1 and CDR2 from the germline V gene are SGHTA and FQGNSA. Trimming at V came to 2 bases and at J to 14 bases, leaving 6 bases not matched to a gene. CDR3 DNA sequence: TGTGCCAGCAGCTTAACGGACAGGGTACGGTATTTT. Its protein product is CASSLTDRVRYF.

This clonotype showed up just once. The chain carries TRBV5-1 and TRBJ1-2; 7 bases align to TRBD1. V shed 4 bases and J 8 bases; nucleotides not matched to a gene: 8. The CDR3 length is 13 residues. Germline assignment: CDR1 SGHRS and CDR2 YFSETQ. CDR3 region: CASSPDRRRGYTF. In DNA form, the CDR3 reads TGCGCCAGCAGCCCGGACAGGAGGCGAGGCTACACCTTC.

The chain uses TRBV7-9 and TRBJ1-2, with a possible D match to TRBD1 (5 bases). Germline CDR1 reads SEHNR; CDR2 reads FQNEAQ (reference sequence). The CDR3 has 13 amino acids. The V and J ends lost 8 bases and 8 bases respectively, with 18 bases between them. The chain's CDR3 is CASGDQLHEGYTF. CDR3 nucleotide sequence: TGTGCCAGCGGGGACCAATTACATGAGGGCTACACCTTC. The full variable domain, with the rest looked up from reference TRBV7-9 and TRBJ1-2, is DTGVSQNPRHKITKRGQNVTFRCDPISEHNRLYWYRQTLGQGPEFLTYFQNEAQLEKSRLLSDRFSAERPKGSFSTLEIQRTEQGDSAMYLCASGDQLHEGYTFGSGTRLTVV.

The V and J genes are TRBV12-3 or TRBV12-4 and TRBJ1-1, with 11 bases lining up with TRBD1. V shed 6 bases and J 0 bases; nucleotides not matched to a gene: 3. CDR3 size: 15 residues. CDR3 nucleotide sequence: TGTGCCAGCAGGGGGGACAGGGGGATGAACACTGAAGCTTTCTTT. Encoded protein: CASRGDRGMNTEAFF.

The chain combines TRBV12-3 or TRBV12-4 with TRBJ1-2; D unclear. V lost 3 bases and J lost 4, with 9 bases in between. The CDR3 loop spans 13 amino acids. The CDR3 protein is CASSFHSVYGYTF. The CDR3 coding sequence is TGTGCCAGCAGTTTTCACAGCGTCTATGGCTACACCTTC.

V and J are TRBV19 and TRBJ1-5; weak D call: TRBD1 (5 bases). This CDR3 has 14 residues. The germline V gene has CDR1 LNHDA and CDR2 SQIVND (reference sequence). V lost 8 bases and J lost 6, with 17 bases in between. CDR3 in DNA: TGTGCCAGTCAGGACGCGGGGGGAGCTCAGCCCCAGCATTTT. It yields the protein CASQDAGGAQPQHF.

The rearrangement uses TRBV10-3 and TRBJ2-7, with D maybe TRBD1 (6 bases). In germline, CDR1 is ENHRY, CDR2 SYGVKD. The ends were cut back, 5 bases at V and 0 bases at J, with 14 bases in the middle. The CDR3 has 15 amino acids. CDR3 bases: TGTGCCATCAGTCGTAAGGACAGCAACTCCTACGAGCAGTACTTC. Translation gives CAISRKDSNSYEQYF.

This chain joins TRBV3-1 and TRBJ1-2; no firm D call. V shed 5 bases and J shed 4 bases, with 5 bases lying between them. Germline V gene data show CDR1 as LGHDT and CDR2 as YNNKEL (reference sequence). CDR3 length: 11 amino acids. CDR3 DNA: TGTGCCAGCAGCTACGGCTATGGCTACACCTTC. Amino acids: CASSYGYGYTF.

Written as DNA, the CDR3 is TGTGCCACCAGTGAAGGGGGCAGGGGGGACACCGGGGAGCTGTTTTTT. It specifies CATSEGGRGDTGELFF. This sequence joins TRBV24-1 and TRBJ2-2; maybe TRBD1 (7 bases). The CDR3 is 16 residues long. V lost 4 bases to trimming and J lost 3 bases, with 14 bases between them. The V gene's germline CDR1 is KGHDR and CDR2 SFDVKD.

This clonotype was counted between two and nine times. The chain links TRBV4-3 to TRBJ2-7; perhaps TRBD1 as D (5 bases). Germline loops: CDR1 LGHNA, CDR2 YSLEER. The CDR3 covers 14 residues. The V end was cut by 1 base, the J end by 6 bases, with 13 bases between. CDR3 sequence reads: CASSQGAQGGEQYF. The CDR3 nucleotides read TGCGCCAGCAGCCAAGGAGCTCAGGGCGGCGAGCAGTACTTC.

Only one count was recorded for this clonotype. The chain is built from TRBV27 and TRBJ2-3; D not resolved. Germline CDR1 reads MNHEY; CDR2 reads SMNVEV (reference sequence). The length of the CDR3 is 15 residues. V was pared by 6 bases and J by 1 base, with 14 bases between. The CDR3: CASSKAYPGTDTQYF. CDR3 in DNA: TGTGCCAGCAGCAAAGCCTATCCGGGCACAGATACGCAGTATTTT.